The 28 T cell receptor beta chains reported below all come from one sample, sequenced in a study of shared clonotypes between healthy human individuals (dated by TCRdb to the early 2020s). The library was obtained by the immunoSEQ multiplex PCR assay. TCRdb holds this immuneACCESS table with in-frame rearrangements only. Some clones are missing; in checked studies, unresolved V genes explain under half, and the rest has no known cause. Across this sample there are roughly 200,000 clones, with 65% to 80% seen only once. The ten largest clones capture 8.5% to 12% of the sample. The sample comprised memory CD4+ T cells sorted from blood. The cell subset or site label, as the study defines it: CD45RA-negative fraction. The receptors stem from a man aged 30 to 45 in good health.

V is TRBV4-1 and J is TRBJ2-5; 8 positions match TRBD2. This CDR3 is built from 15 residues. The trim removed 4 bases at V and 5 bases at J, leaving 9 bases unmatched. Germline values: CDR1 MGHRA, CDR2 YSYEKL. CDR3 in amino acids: CASSRESGGVETQYF. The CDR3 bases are TGCGCCAGCAGCCGAGAATCCGGGGGGGTGGAGACCCAGTACTTC.

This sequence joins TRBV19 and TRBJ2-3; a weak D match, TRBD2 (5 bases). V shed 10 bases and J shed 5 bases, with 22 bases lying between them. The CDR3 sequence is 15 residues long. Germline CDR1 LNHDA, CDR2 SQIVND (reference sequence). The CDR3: CATSTPGHSGDTQYF. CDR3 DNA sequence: TGTGCCACTAGCACTCCGGGCCACAGCGGAGATACGCAGTATTTT.

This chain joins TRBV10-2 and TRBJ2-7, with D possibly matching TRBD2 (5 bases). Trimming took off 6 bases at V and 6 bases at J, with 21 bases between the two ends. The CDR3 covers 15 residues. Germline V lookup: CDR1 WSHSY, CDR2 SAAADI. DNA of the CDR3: TGCGCCAGCAGCCCCGCCACTAGTAGGTTTTCCGAGCAGTACTTC. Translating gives CASSPATSRFSEQYF.

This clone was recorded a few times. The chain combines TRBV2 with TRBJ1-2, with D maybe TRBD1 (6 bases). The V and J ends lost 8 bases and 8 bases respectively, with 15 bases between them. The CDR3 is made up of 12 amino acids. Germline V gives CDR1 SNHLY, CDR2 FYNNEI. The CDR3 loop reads CASGAGERGYTF. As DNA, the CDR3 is TGTGCCAGCGGGGCAGGGGAGAGAGGCTACACCTTC. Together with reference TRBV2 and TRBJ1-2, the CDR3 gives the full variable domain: EPEVTQTPSHQVTQMGQEVILRCVPISNHLYFYWYRQILGQKVEFLVSFYNNEISEKSEIFDDQFSVERPDGSNFTLKIRSTKLEDSAMYFCASGAGERGYTFGSGTRLTVV.

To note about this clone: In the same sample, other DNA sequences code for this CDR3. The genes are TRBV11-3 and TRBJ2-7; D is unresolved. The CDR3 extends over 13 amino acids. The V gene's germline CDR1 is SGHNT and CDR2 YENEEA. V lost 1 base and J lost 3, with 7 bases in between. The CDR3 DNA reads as TGTGCCAGCAGCTTAGGTGCGAGCTACGAGCAGTACTTC. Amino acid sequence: CASSLGASYEQYF.

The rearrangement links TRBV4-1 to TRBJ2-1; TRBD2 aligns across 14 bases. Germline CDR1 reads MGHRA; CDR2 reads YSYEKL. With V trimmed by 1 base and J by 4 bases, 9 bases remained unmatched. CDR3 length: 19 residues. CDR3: CASSQGLAGGPSTYNEQFF. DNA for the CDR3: TGCGCCAGCAGCCAAGGACTAGCGGGAGGGCCCTCTACTTACAATGAGCAGTTCTTC.

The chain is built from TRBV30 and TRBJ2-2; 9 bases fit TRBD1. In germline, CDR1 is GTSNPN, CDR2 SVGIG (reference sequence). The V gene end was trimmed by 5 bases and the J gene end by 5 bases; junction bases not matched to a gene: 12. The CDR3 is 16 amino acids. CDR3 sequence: CAWDGQGTRNTGELFF. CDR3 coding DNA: TGTGCCTGGGACGGACAGGGGACGCGGAATACCGGGGAGCTGTTTTTT. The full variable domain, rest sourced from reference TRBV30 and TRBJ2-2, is SQTIHQWPATLVQPVGSPLSLECTVEGTSNPNLYWYRQAAGRGLQLLFYSVGIGQISSEVPQNLSASRPQDRQFILSSKKLLLSDSGFYLCAWDGQGTRNTGELFFGEGSRLTVL.

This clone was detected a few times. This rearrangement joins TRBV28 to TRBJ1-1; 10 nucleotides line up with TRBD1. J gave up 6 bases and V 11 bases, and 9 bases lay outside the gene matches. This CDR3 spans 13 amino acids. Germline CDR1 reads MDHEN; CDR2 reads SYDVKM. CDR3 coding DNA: TGTGCCGGGGTGGACAGGGGGAGACCTGAAGCTTTCTTT. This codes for CAGVDRGRPEAFF.

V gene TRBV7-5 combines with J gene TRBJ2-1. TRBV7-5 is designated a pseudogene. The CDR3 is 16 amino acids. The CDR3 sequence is CVRSFSVRSSYNEQFF. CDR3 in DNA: TGTGTCAGAAGCTTTAGTGTCCGCAGCTCCTACAATGAGCAGTTCTTC.

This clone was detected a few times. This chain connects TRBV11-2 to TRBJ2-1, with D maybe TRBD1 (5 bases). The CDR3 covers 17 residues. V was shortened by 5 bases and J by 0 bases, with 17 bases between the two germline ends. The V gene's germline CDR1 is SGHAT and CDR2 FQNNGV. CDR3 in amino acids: CASSANRITSSYNEQFF. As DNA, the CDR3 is TGTGCCAGCAGCGCCAACAGGATAACGAGCTCCTACAATGAGCAGTTCTTC.

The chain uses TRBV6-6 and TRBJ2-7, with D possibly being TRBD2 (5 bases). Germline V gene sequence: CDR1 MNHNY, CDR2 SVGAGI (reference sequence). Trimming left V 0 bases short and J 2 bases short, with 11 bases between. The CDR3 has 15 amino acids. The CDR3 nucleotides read TGTGCCAGCAGTTACTCTCGGACGGGAACCTACGAGCAGTACTTC. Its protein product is CASSYSRTGTYEQYF.

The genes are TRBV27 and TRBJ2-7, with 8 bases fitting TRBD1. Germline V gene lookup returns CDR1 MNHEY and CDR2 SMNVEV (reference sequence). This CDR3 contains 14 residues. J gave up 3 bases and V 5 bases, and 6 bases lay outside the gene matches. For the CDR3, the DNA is TGTGCCAGCAGTCGTCGACAGGGGATCTACGAGCAGTACTTC. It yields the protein CASSRRQGIYEQYF.

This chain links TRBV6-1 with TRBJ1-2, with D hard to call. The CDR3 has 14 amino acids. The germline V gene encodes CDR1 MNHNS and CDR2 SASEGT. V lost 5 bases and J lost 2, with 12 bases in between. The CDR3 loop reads CASSSPGGNYGYTF. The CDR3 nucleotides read TGTGCCAGCAGTAGCCCGGGCGGGAACTATGGCTACACCTTC.

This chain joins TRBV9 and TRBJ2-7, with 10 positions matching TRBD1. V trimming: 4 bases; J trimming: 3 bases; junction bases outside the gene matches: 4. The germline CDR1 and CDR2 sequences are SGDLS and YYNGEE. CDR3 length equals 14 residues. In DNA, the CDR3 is TGTGCCAGCAGCCAATGGGACAGGGGCTACGAGCAGTACTTC. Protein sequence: CASSQWDRGYEQYF. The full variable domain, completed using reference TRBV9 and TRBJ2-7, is DSGVTQTPKHLITATGQRVTLRCSPRSGDLSVYWYQQSLDQGLQFLIQYYNGEERAKGNILERFSAQQFPDLHSELNLSSLELGDSALYFCASSQWDRGYEQYFGPGTRLTVT.

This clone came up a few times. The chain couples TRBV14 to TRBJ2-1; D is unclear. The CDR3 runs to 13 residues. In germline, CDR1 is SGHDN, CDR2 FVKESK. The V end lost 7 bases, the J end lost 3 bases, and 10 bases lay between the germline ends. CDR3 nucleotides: TGTGCCAGCAAGGATGGCATCTACAATGAGCAGTTCTTC. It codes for CASKDGIYNEQFF.

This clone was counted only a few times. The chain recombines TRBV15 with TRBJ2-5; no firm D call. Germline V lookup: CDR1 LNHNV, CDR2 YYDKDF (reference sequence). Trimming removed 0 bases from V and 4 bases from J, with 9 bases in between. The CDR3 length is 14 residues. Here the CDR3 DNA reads TGTGCCACCAGCAGAGATCCCACCGCAGAGACCCAGTACTTC. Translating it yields CATSRDPTAETQYF.

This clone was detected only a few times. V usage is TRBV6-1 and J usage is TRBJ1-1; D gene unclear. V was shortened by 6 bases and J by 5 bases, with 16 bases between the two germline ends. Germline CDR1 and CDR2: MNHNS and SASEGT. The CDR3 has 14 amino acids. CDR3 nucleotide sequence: TGTGCCAGCAGCTGGGTCGCCGCTCGGACTGAAGCTTTCTTT. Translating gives CASSWVAARTEAFF.

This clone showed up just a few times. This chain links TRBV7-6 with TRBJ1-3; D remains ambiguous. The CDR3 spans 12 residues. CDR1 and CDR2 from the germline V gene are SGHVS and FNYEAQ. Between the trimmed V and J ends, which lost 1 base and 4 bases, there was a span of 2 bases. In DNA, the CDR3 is TGTGCCAGCAGCTTAGAAGGAAACACCATATATTTT. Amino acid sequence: CASSLEGNTIYF. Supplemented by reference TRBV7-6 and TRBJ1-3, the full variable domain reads GAGVSQSPRYKVTKRGQDVALRCDPISGHVSLYWYRQALGQGPEFLTYFNYEAQQDKSGLPNDRFSAERPEGSISTLTIQRTEQRDSAMYRCASSLEGNTIYFGEGSWLTVV.

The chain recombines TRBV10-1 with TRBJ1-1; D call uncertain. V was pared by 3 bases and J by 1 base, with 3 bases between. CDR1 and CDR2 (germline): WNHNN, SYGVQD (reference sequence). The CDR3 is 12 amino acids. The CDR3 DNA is TGCGCCAGCAGTGACCCGAACACTGAAGCTTTCTTT. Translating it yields CASSDPNTEAFF.

The DNA of the CDR3 is TGTGCCAGCAGCGTAGAGGTCTCGTCCTACGAGCAGTACTTC. Translated: CASSVEVSSYEQYF. The rearrangement joins TRBV9 to TRBJ2-7; unclear D gene. Trimming removed 0 bases at V and 1 base at J, with 8 bases between. The CDR3 contains 14 residues. The germline gives CDR1 SGDLS, CDR2 YYNGEE.

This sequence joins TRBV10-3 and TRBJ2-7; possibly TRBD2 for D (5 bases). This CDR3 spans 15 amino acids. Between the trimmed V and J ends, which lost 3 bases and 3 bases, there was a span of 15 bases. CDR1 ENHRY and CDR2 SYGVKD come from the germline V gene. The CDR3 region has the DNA TGTGCCATCAGTGACCCGAGGGTCCGGGGCTACGAGCAGTACTTC. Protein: CAISDPRVRGYEQYF.

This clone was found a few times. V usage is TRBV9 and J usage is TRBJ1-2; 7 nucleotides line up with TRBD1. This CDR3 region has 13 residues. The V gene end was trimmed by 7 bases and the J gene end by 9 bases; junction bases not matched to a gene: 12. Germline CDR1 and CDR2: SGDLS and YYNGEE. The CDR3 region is CASSNRDSRSYTF. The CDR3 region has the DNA TGTGCCAGCTCCAACCGGGACAGCCGTAGCTACACCTTC.

CDR3 nucleotides: TGTGCCAGCAGCTTGGGACGGACAGCTAGCACAGATACGCAGTATTTT. Translated, it gives CASSLGRTASTDTQYF. The chain employs TRBV5-4 and TRBJ2-3; D perhaps matches TRBD1 (6 bases). CDR1 and CDR2 (germline): SGHNT, YYREEE (reference sequence). Trimming removed 0 bases from V and 0 bases from J, with 11 bases in between. The CDR3 covers 16 residues.

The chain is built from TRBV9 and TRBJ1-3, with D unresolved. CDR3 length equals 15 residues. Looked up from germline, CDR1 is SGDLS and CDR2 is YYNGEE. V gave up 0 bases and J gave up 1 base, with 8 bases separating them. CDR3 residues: CASSVVGSSGNTIYF. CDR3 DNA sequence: TGTGCCAGCAGCGTAGTGGGGTCATCTGGAAACACCATATATTTT.

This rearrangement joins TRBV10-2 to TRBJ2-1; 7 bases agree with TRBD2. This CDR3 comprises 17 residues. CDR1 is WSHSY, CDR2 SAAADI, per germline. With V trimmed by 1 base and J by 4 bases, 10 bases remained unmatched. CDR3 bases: TGCGCCAGCAGTGAGTTTTCTAGCGGAGCCGCTTACAATGAGCAGTTCTTC. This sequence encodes CASSEFSSGAAYNEQFF.

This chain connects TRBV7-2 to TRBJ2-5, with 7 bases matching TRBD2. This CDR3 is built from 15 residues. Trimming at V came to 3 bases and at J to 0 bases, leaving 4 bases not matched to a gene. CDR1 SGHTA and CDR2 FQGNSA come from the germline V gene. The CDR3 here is CASSFWGGHQETQYF. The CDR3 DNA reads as TGTGCCAGCAGCTTCTGGGGGGGACACCAAGAGACCCAGTACTTC. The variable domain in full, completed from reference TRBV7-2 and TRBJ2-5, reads GAGVSQSPSNKVTEKGKDVELRCDPISGHTALYWYRQSLGQGLEFLIYFQGNSAPDKSGLPSDRFSAERTGGSVSTLTIQRTQQEDSAVYLCASSFWGGHQETQYFGPGTRLLVL.

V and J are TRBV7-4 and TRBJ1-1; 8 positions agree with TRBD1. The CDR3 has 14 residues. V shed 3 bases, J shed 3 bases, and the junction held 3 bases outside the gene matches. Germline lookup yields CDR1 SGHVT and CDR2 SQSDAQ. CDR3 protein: CASSLDRVDTEAFF. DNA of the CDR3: TGTGCCAGCAGCTTGGACAGGGTGGACACTGAAGCTTTCTTT.

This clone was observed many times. The CDR3 DNA is TGTGCCATCAGCGGACACAGCTCTGGAAACACCATATATTTT. Translating gives CAISGHSSGNTIYF. The rearrangement uses TRBV10-3 and TRBJ1-3; D perhaps matches TRBD1 (5 bases). V lost 6 bases and J lost 0, with 9 bases in between. The CDR3 length is 14 residues. The germline CDR1 and CDR2 sequences are ENHRY and SYGVKD.